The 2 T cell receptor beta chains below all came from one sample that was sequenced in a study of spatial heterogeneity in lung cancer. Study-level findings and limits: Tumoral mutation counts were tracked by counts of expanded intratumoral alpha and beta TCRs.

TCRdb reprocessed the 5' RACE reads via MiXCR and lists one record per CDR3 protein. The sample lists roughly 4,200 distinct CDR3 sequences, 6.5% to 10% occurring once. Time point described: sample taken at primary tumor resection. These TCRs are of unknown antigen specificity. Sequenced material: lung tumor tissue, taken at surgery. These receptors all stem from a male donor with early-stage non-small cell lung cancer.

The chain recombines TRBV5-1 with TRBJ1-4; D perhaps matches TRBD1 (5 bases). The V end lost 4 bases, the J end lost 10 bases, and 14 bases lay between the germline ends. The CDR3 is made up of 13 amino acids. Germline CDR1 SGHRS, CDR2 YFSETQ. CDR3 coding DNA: TGCGCCAGCAGCACTGAACCCGGGGGAAAACTGTTTTTT. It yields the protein CASSTEPGGKLFF.

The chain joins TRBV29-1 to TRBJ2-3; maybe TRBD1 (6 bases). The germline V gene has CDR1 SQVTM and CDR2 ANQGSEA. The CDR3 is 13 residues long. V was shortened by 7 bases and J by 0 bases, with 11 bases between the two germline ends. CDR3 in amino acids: CSGMRGSTDTQYF. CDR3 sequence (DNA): TGCAGCGGGATGAGGGGGAGCACAGATACGCAGTATTTT.